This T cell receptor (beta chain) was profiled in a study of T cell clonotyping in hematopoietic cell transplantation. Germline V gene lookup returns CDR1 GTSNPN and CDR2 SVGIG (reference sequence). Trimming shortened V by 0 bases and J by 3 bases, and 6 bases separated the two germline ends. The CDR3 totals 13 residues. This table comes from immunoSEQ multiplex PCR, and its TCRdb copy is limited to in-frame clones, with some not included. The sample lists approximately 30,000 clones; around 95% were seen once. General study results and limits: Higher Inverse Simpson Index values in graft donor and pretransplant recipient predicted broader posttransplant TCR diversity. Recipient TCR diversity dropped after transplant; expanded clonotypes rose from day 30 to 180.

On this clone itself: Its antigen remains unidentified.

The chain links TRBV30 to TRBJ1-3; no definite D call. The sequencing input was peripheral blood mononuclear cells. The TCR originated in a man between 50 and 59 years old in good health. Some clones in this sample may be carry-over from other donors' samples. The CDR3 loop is CAWSVSRGNTIYF. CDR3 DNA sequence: TGTGCCTGGAGTGTATCGCGTGGAAACACCATATATTTT.